The rows below give T cell receptor beta chains drawn from one sample of a study of T cells expressing NK-cell markers. TCRdb processed the 5' RACE reads again and assigns one entry to each CDR3 protein, with no DNA. The table gives about 460,000 distinct CDR3 sequences; the top ten clones make up roughly 1.4% of it. Sequenced: blood T cells: a sorted CD56 or NKG2C T cell subset, CD4+ or CD8+ T cells, or bulk PBMC T cells (not recorded which). These receptors originate from a woman aged 45-65 years in good health. Both conserved end residues are part of each CDR3. The order of the fields is CDR3 protein, V gene, J gene.

cdr3_aa: CASSPPGLAGGGHEQFF
v_call: TRBV7-8
j_call: TRBJ2-1

cdr3_aa: CSARDRGGVTEAFF
v_call: TRBV20-1
j_call: TRBJ1-1

cdr3_aa: CASSQIGFSGNTIYF
v_call: TRBV4-1
j_call: TRBJ1-3

cdr3_aa: CASSQHSGRANAYNEQFF
v_call: TRBV3-1
j_call: TRBJ2-1

cdr3_aa: CASSDPPGREQFF
v_call: TRBV5-1
j_call: TRBJ2-1

cdr3_aa: CASSVAGGPNNEQFF
v_call: TRBV10-1
j_call: TRBJ2-1

cdr3_aa: CASSFGGTNSPLHF
v_call: TRBV5-1
j_call: TRBJ1-6

cdr3_aa: CASSRKREGQPQHF
v_call: TRBV2
j_call: TRBJ1-5

cdr3_aa: CSASPLGESYGYTF
v_call: TRBV20-1
j_call: TRBJ1-2

cdr3_aa: CASSYTLLAGDEQFF
v_call: TRBV6-6
j_call: TRBJ2-1

cdr3_aa: CASSHFRLLADTQYF
v_call: TRBV14
j_call: TRBJ2-3

cdr3_aa: CASSLGGAWNYGYTF
v_call: TRBV12-3/TRBV12-4
j_call: TRBJ1-2

cdr3_aa: CASSQDPILAGGSYNEQFF
v_call: TRBV4-2
j_call: TRBJ2-1

cdr3_aa: CASSLYGGGEQYF
v_call: TRBV7-3
j_call: TRBJ2-7

cdr3_aa: CSVDSPGYKFF
v_call: TRBV29-1
j_call: TRBJ2-1

cdr3_aa: CASSLRGLAGNGDTQYF
v_call: TRBV7-2
j_call: TRBJ2-3

cdr3_aa: CASREGLAGVWEQFF
v_call: TRBV12-3/TRBV12-4
j_call: TRBJ2-1

cdr3_aa: CASSPEGLRRAKTQYF
v_call: TRBV12-3/TRBV12-4
j_call: TRBJ2-5

cdr3_aa: CASSTAVGAVEAFF
v_call: TRBV5-1
j_call: TRBJ1-1

cdr3_aa: CARVGPTGFSGNQPQHF
v_call: TRBV10-3
j_call: TRBJ1-5

cdr3_aa: CSAREGLPYNSPLHF
v_call: TRBV20-1
j_call: TRBJ1-6

cdr3_aa: CASSRNSLRATNTEAFF
v_call: TRBV27
j_call: TRBJ1-1

cdr3_aa: CASSRERLPIGETQYF
v_call: TRBV7-9
j_call: TRBJ2-5

cdr3_aa: CAWRPRGGGYTF
v_call: TRBV30
j_call: TRBJ1-2

cdr3_aa: CASTLLAGSYNEQFF
v_call: TRBV2
j_call: TRBJ2-1

cdr3_aa: CASGLTGGRILTF
v_call: TRBV12-5
j_call: TRBJ2-6

cdr3_aa: CASSLALQGPDGYTF
v_call: TRBV7-8
j_call: TRBJ1-2

cdr3_aa: CSAGKGVWQPQHF
v_call: TRBV20-1
j_call: TRBJ1-5

cdr3_aa: CASSQLLRQKYF
v_call: TRBV28
j_call: TRBJ2-3

cdr3_aa: CASSPRRAPYADTQYF
v_call: TRBV11-2
j_call: TRBJ2-3

cdr3_aa: CASSPTPQGMNTEAFF
v_call: TRBV14
j_call: TRBJ1-1

cdr3_aa: CASRRDRSSGNTIYF
v_call: TRBV7-2
j_call: TRBJ1-3

cdr3_aa: CASSLLVGTGGRDNQPQHF
v_call: TRBV5-6
j_call: TRBJ1-5

cdr3_aa: CASSFRQGARNTIYF
v_call: TRBV7-8
j_call: TRBJ1-3

cdr3_aa: CASRVSTSTEAFF
v_call: TRBV12-3/TRBV12-4
j_call: TRBJ1-1

cdr3_aa: CASRSHTGIYGYTF
v_call: TRBV12-3/TRBV12-4
j_call: TRBJ1-2

cdr3_aa: CASSNPSNEQFF
v_call: TRBV6-2/TRBV6-3
j_call: TRBJ2-1

cdr3_aa: CASSHGRNTEAFF
v_call: TRBV3-1
j_call: TRBJ1-1

cdr3_aa: CASSLSRGLGETQYF
v_call: TRBV12-3/TRBV12-4
j_call: TRBJ2-5

cdr3_aa: CASNVDSGYNEQFF
v_call: TRBV2
j_call: TRBJ2-1

cdr3_aa: CASSPSNRGTLAVHEQFF
v_call: TRBV18
j_call: TRBJ2-1

cdr3_aa: CASSPGQPTEAFF
v_call: TRBV18
j_call: TRBJ1-1

cdr3_aa: CASSLLAGYNEQFF
v_call: TRBV7-2
j_call: TRBJ2-1

cdr3_aa: CAISLSREAFYEQYF
v_call: TRBV10-3
j_call: TRBJ2-7